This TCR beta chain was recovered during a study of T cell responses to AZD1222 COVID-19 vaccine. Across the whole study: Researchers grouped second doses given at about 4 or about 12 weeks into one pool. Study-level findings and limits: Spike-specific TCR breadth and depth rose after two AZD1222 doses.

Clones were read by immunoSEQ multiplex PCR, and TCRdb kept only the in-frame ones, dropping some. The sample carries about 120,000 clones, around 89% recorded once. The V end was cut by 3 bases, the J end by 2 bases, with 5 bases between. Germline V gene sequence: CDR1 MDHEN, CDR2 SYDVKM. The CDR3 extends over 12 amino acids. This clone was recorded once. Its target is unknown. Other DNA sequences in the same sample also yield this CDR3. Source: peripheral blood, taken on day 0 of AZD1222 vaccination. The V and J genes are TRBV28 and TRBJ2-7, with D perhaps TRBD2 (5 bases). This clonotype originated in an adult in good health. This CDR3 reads CASSLGAYEQYF. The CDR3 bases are TGTGCCAGCAGTTTGGGAGCCTACGAGCAGTACTTC.